This is a list of T cell receptor beta chains from one sample in a study of cytomegalovirus exposure and HLA in healthy donors. Repertoires were generated with immunoSEQ multiplex PCR, while TCRdb's copy carries only in-frame clones and drops some. The table shows around 150,000 clones, with roughly 70% occurring only once. The sequenced sample consisted of PBMCs. The origin of the receptors is a man aged 40-49 years in good health and CMV-seropositive. The CDR3 runs from the conserved cysteine through the conserved F or W. The D gene is left open where the match is weak. The listing skips clone size in some rows; elsewhere it reads once, few, many or a size class.

D	V	J	size	DNA	CDR3
-	TRBV15	TRBJ1-2	-	TGTGCCACCAGCAGAGATCCTGGGGGGTCGGACTATGGCTACACCTTC	CATSRDPGGSDYGYTF
TRBD2	TRBV7-6	TRBJ2-5	-	TGTGCCAGCAGCCCACTTAGCGGGGGGGAGTTGGAGACCCAGTACTTC	CASSPLSGGELETQYF
TRBD2	TRBV30	TRBJ2-5	-	TGTGCCTGGAGTAAGATAGCGGGGGGCCGAGAGACCCAGTACTTC	CAWSKIAGGRETQYF
-	TRBV25-1	TRBJ1-5	-	TGTGCCAGCAGTGAACTGGGAAGGGGCAGCAATCAGCCCCAGCATTTT	CASSELGRGSNQPQHF
TRBD1	TRBV4-3	TRBJ2-1	-	TGCGCCAGCAGACTAAACAGGGGCAACTACAATGAGCAGTTCTTC	CASRLNRGNYNEQFF
TRBD2	TRBV7-2	TRBJ2-7	once	TGTGCCAGCAGCTTAGTCGGGACTAGCGGGGTCTCCTACGAGCAGTACTTC	CASSLVGTSGVSYEQYF
TRBD1	TRBV4-2	TRBJ2-2	-	TGTGCCAGCAGCCAACATAACAGGGGGCTTAACACCGGGGGGCTGTTTTTT	CASSQHNRGLNTGGLFF
-	TRBV19	TRBJ1-3	-	TGTGCCAGTTCCTTCGGAGGAGGAGGAAACACCATATATTTT	CASSFGGGGNTIYF
-	TRBV6-6	TRBJ1-4	-	TGTGCCAGCAGTTACGAGGGATCAACTAATGAAAAACTGTTTTTT	CASSYEGSTNEKLFF
-	TRBV5-6	TRBJ2-2	-	TGTGCCAGCAGCTTTATGAACACCGGGGAGCTGTTTTTT	CASSFMNTGELFF
-	TRBV4-3	TRBJ2-7	-	TGCGCCAGCAGCCAAGATCAAAGACAGGCGCCCAACTTC	CASSQDQRQAPNF
-	TRBV5-1	TRBJ1-4	-	TGCGCCAGCAACCCCGGAGCCCCCATCGGTGAAAAACTGTTTTTT	CASNPGAPIGEKLFF
-	TRBV4-3	TRBJ2-1	-	TGCGCCAGCAGCCAAGATCCCAGGGGCAATGAGCAGTTCTTC	CASSQDPRGNEQFF
-	TRBV4-2	TRBJ2-6	-	TGTGCCAGCAGCCAAGGGGACATAACCTCTGGGGCCAACGTCCTGACTTTC	CASSQGDITSGANVLTF
TRBD1	TRBV28	TRBJ2-7	-	TGTGCCAGCAGATATGGGACAGGATCCTCCTACGAGCAGTACTTC	CASRYGTGSSYEQYF
-	TRBV19	TRBJ2-6	-	TGTGCCAGTAGTATAGTTGCGGGGTCTGGGGCCAACGTCCTGACTTTC	CASSIVAGSGANVLTF
-	TRBV6-1	TRBJ1-5	few	TGTGCCAGCAGTGAAGCGCTTAGCGGTAATCAGCCCCAGCATTTT	CASSEALSGNQPQHF
-	TRBV5-1	TRBJ1-5	-	TGCGCCAGCAGCCCTCGGGGGGGGAATCAGCCCCAGCATTTT	CASSPRGGNQPQHF
-	TRBV19	TRBJ2-2	-	TGTGCCAGTAGTATGTGGGCAGTTAACACCGGGGAGCTGTTTTTT	CASSMWAVNTGELFF
TRBD2	TRBV7-7	TRBJ2-7	-	TGTGCTAGCAGCTTAGAGGCGGGGGGGAACTACGAGCAGTACTTC	CASSLEAGGNYEQYF
-	TRBV6-5	TRBJ1-2	few	TGTGCCAGCAGTTCAGATTTCTATGGCTACACCTTC	CASSSDFYGYTF
-	TRBV19	TRBJ1-2	-	TGTGCCAGTAGTAGAGGTGGTGACTATGGCTACACCTTC	CASSRGGDYGYTF
TRBD1	TRBV9	TRBJ2-7	-	TGTGCCAGCAGCGCCGGAACCGGGACAGGGACCTACGAGCAGTACTTC	CASSAGTGTGTYEQYF
-	TRBV2	TRBJ2-6	-	TGTGCCAGCACCTCTGCGAGCCGGGGGGCCAACGTCCTGACTTTC	CASTSASRGANVLTF
TRBD1	TRBV12-5	TRBJ1-1	-	TGTGCTAGTGGCACTAGACAGGGGAACACTGAAGCTTTCTTT	CASGTRQGNTEAFF
-	TRBV5-1	TRBJ1-2	few	TGCGCCAGCAGCTCATATGGGCGACCGACCCCCTATGGCTACACCTTC	CASSSYGRPTPYGYTF
-	TRBV9	TRBJ1-1	few	TGTGCCAGCAGCTCACCAGGGGCCCCCAACACTGAAGCTTTCTTT	CASSSPGAPNTEAFF
-	TRBV5-4	TRBJ1-1	few	TGTGCCAGCAGCTTGGGTAGGACCGGGATGAACACTGAAGCTTTCTTT	CASSLGRTGMNTEAFF
TRBD1	TRBV10-3	TRBJ1-3	-	TGTGCCATCAGTGAGTCGAGGGGACAGGGGGCAACTGGAAACACCATATATTTT	CAISESRGQGATGNTIYF
TRBD1	TRBV6-6	TRBJ2-3	-	TGTGCCAGCAGTACGTGGACAGGGTTTGGCACAGATACGCAGTATTTT	CASSTWTGFGTDTQYF
TRBD1	TRBV5-4	TRBJ1-2	-	TGTGCCAGCAGCGCCGCCGGACAGGGGGCGTTTAGCTATGGCTACACCTTC	CASSAAGQGAFSYGYTF
-	TRBV15	TRBJ1-6	-	TGTGCCACCAGCATTGGGGCCTGGGATTCACCCCTCCACTTT	CATSIGAWDSPLHF
TRBD2	TRBV6-5	TRBJ2-1	-	TGTGCCAGCAGTTCGCAGGGACTAGCGGTATACAATGAGCAATTCTTC	CASSSQGLAVYNEQFF
TRBD2	TRBV7-2	TRBJ2-7	-	TGTGCCAGCAGCCCGGGACTAGTCGGCGAGCAGTACTTC	CASSPGLVGEQYF
-	TRBV7-9	TRBJ1-1	-	TGTGCCAGCAGCTTACGCGGACACTACCCGGGGGACACTGAAGCTTTCTTT	CASSLRGHYPGDTEAFF
-	TRBV4-3	TRBJ2-3	-	TGCGCCAGCAGCCCAACCCTAGGAACAGATACGCAGTATTTT	CASSPTLGTDTQYF
TRBD1	TRBV10-3	TRBJ1-1	-	TGTGCCATCAGTGAATCAGGGGGCCCGAACACTGAAGCTTTCTTT	CAISESGGPNTEAFF
TRBD2	TRBV18	TRBJ2-3	-	TGTGCCAGCTCTCCTAGCGGGGGCCTTAGCACAGATACGCAGTATTTT	CASSPSGGLSTDTQYF
TRBD2	TRBV19	TRBJ2-7	-	TGTGCCAGTAGGATGGGGGGGAGCTCCTACGAGCAGTACTTC	CASRMGGSSYEQYF
-	TRBV6-6	TRBJ2-7	once	TGTGCCAGCAGTTACTATAGCTCCTACGAGCAGTACTTC	CASSYYSSYEQYF
TRBD2	TRBV7-9	TRBJ2-1	-	TGTGCCAGCAGCTCCCAGACTAGCGGGGGATCCTACAATGAGCAGTTCTTC	CASSSQTSGGSYNEQFF
-	TRBV5-1	TRBJ1-5	-	TGCGCCAGCAGCTTCGAGGGGGGGGATCAGCCCCAGCATTTT	CASSFEGGDQPQHF
TRBD2	TRBV5-1	TRBJ2-3	-	TGCGCCAGCAGCCCCCTTAGCGGGGGGGTCACAGATACGCAGTATTTT	CASSPLSGGVTDTQYF
-	TRBV2	TRBJ1-2	-	TGTGCCAGCAGTGAACGGAGGGGAGGGGGCTACACCTTC	CASSERRGGGYTF
-	TRBV7-9	TRBJ1-5	-	TGTGCCAGCAGCTTACAGGGCCCTAATCAGCCCCAGCATTTT	CASSLQGPNQPQHF
-	TRBV30	TRBJ2-6	-	TGTGCCTGGAATCCGCAGTCTGGGGCCAACGTCCTGACTTTC	CAWNPQSGANVLTF
-	TRBV10-3	TRBJ1-1	-	TGTGCCACAGGTCCCGCGGGGAAAGCTTTCTTT	CATGPAGKAFF
TRBD2	TRBV30	TRBJ2-7	-	TGTGCCTGGAGTGTACCGGCGGGGGGGTACGAGCAGTACTTC	CAWSVPAGGYEQYF
-	TRBV5-6	TRBJ2-7	-	TGTGCCAGCAGCTATCGAAAAGGAGGGGCCCCCTACGAGCAGTACTTC	CASSYRKGGAPYEQYF